This TCR beta chain was obtained from a study of blood T cell repertoires in COVID-19 (dated by TCRdb to between 2020 and 2021). Regarding the study in general: Collaborator samples came from the United States, Italy and Spain and covered acute and convalescent phases of COVID-19. The prospective study material was composed of cDNA or gDNA derived from T cells, B-cell-depleted T cells, or PBMCs. The dataset comprised deeply sampled blood TCRbeta repertoires from subjects exposed to, actively infected with, or recovered from COVID-19. The repertoires were released in a freely available public database intended as a resource for research on the immune response to SARS-CoV-2. Samples came from the ongoing ImmuneRACE study (first 160 participants) plus 1,254 subjects from 6 global collaborators. The sample metadata nearly always contained a de-identified subject ID, COVID-19 status, age in years and sex. Where HLA class I and class II types were available, the types were taken from metadata supplied by the sample provider, not from assay-based typing. Broader findings and caveats from the paper: How much clinical and demographic metadata was included differed by source and by participant, and the metadata was provided uncurated.

Of note for this clone: It has no known antigen specificity. No base quality values were provided; no much bigger clone lies one nucleotide off.

TCRbeta CDR3 regions were amplified from genomic DNA by means of the immunoSEQ Assay, a bias-controlled multiplex PCR. Regarding the original processing steps: The number of nucleated cells in each sample was estimated from the amplification of reference gene primers within the assay. Sequence reads were collapsed and filtered to measure the absolute abundance of every unique TCRbeta CDR3 rearrangement. For each sample, productive Simpson clonality was calculated as the square root of Simpson's diversity index over productive rearrangements. TCRdb retrieved this table from immuneACCESS and kept in-frame rearrangements only. Not all clones are present; in checked studies, unresolved V genes account for under half, and no reason is known for the remainder. D and trimming were read from the DNA, whereas the V and J calls and clone size are those reported in that table. The sample table records about 260,000 clones; about 85% of these occur just once. Approximately 4% of the sample comes from the top ten.

Samples from volunteer blood donors who had recovered from COVID-19 were contributed by a second Seattle source. The collaborating institutions used their own protocols to collect whole blood in K2EDTA tubes. Collaborator samples were shipped for TCRbeta analysis as frozen whole blood, isolated PBMCs, or DNA extracted from either sample type. Between the V and J ends, shortened by 3 bases and 0 bases respectively, the junction contains 6 bases. Spanning cysteine to phenylalanine, the CDR3 consists of 14 amino acids. Only the CDR3 DNA stays, 42 bases, in frame from base 1. The germline V gene (reference sequence) yields LNHDA for CDR1 and SQIVND for CDR2.

This receptor was identified in a man aged 55 to 69 who had recovered from COVID-19. The sequencing sample was made of peripheral blood. The chain is encoded by TRBV19 joined to TRBJ1-3; the D gene remains uncertain. The CDR3 loop reads CASSMGSSGNTIYF. In nucleotides, the sequence is TGTGCCAGTAGTATGGGCAGCTCTGGAAACACCATATATTTT.